This T cell receptor (beta chain) was observed in a study of technical replicates of blood from several donors (TCRdb year 2017). V and J lose 3 bases and 5 bases, and a span of 5 bases separates them. The germline V gene encodes CDR1 SGHAT and CDR2 FQDESV (reference sequence). The CDR3, cysteine through phenylalanine, is 12 amino acids long. Of the read, only the CDR3 DNA is kept; its 36 bases are in frame from base 1. The library was generated by the immunoSEQ multiplex PCR assay. TCRdb re-hosts the immuneACCESS table, in-frame sequences only. Its copies lack some clones; in the studies checked, an unresolved V gene accounts for under half of them, and the cause for the rest is not known. The sample table holds approximately 79,000 clones, of which 95% to 97% were seen once. Of the sample, approximately 0.18% is held by the ten largest clones. A remark on this clone: The target of this receptor is not known. No much larger clone is present one base from it, and per-base qualities are unavailable.

Sample: T cells isolated from PBMCs. This clonotype was obtained from a human donor in good health. The sequence is built from TRBV11-1 and TRBJ2-1; the D gene assignment is ambiguous. The CDR3 loop reads CASSFSNNEQFF. The nucleotide sequence reads TGTGCCAGCAGCTTCAGTAACAATGAGCAGTTCTTC.